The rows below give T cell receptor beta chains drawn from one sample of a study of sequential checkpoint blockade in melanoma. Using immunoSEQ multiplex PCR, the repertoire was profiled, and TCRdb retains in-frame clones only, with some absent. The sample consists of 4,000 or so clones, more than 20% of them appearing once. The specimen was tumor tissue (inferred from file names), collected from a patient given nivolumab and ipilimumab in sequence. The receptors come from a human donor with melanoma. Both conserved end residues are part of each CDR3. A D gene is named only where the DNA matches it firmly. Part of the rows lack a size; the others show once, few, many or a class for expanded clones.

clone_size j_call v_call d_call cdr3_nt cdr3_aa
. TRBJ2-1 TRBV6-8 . TGTGCCAGCAGTTACCGTGGCTCCTACAATGAGCAGTTCTTC CASSYRGSYNEQFF
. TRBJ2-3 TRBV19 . TGTGCCAGTAGTATGGGCACAGATACGCAGTATTTT CASSMGTDTQYF
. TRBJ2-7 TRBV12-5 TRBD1 TGTGCTAGTGGGTCCCCGGACAGGGGGGGACTCCAGCAGTACTTC CASGSPDRGGLQQYF
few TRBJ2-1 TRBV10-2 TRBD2 TGCGCCAGCAGTGGGTCGGGGGGCTCCTACAATGAGCAGTTCTTC CASSGSGGSYNEQFF
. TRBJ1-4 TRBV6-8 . TGTGCCAGCAGTGATGGGCTCGGGACAAGTAATGAAAAACTGTTTTTT CASSDGLGTSNEKLFF
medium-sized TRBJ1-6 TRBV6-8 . TGTGCCATCAGTGGCAGGGAGTGGGCTTCACCCCTCCACTTT CAISGREWASPLHF
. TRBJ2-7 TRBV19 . TGTGCCAGTAGCATCCCATTCGGGAACTCCTACGAGCAGTACTTC CASSIPFGNSYEQYF
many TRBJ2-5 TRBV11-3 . TGTGCCAGCAGCTTATGGGGGGGCCCCCGGACCCAGTACTTC CASSLWGGPRTQYF
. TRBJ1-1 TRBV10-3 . TGTGCCATCAGTGAGTCACGAGGGGGGAAGGACACTGAAGCTTTCTTT CAISESRGGKDTEAFF
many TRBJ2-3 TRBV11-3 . TGTGCCAGCAGCGACCGGCGGGCGGGGGATACGCAGTATTTT CASSDRRAGDTQYF
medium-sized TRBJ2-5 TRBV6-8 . TGTGCCAGCAGCCAAGTCTATGCGGGTTCGGGGACCCAGTACTTC CASSQVYAGSGTQYF
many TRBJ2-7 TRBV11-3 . TGTGCCAGCAGCTCGCCGGGACGGCTGCGGTACGAGCAGTACTTC CASSSPGRLRYEQYF
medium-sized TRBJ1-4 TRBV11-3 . TGTGCCAGCAGCTCCGGTGGGGGTCTTAAGGAAAAACTGTTTTTT CASSSGGGLKEKLFF
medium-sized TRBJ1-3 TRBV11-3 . TGTGCCAGCCGAAGTAGGACGGCTCGAGTAGATACCTCTGGAAACACCATATATTTT CASRSRTARVDTSGNTIYF
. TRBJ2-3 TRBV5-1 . TGCGCCAGCAGCCCGGAGGGGGGCTACACAGATACGCAGTATTTT CASSPEGGYTDTQYF
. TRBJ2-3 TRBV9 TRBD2 TGTGCCAGCAGCCGCTTCTCCCGGGAGGAGTATTTT CASSRFSREEYF
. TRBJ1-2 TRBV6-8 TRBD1 TGTGCCAGCAGAGATCCGGGACAGTGGAACCATGGCTACACCTTC CASRDPGQWNHGYTF
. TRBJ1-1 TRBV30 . TGTGCCTGGAGTCGCAAGGGGGTCACTGAAGCTTTCTTT CAWSRKGVTEAFF
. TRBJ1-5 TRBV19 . TGTGCCAGTAGAGATTATGGGAGCAATCAGCCCCAGCATTTT CASRDYGSNQPQHF
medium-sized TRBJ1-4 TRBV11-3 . TGTGCCAGCAGCTCCCAGGGTACTAATGAAAAACTGTTTTTT CASSSQGTNEKLFF
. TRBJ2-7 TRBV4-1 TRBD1 TGCGCCAGCAGCCAAGGGGGGACAGGGATGAGCGAGCAGTACTTC CASSQGGTGMSEQYF
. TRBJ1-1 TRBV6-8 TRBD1 TGTGCCAGTTCTGACAGGGGGAACACTGAAGCTTTCTTT CASSDRGNTEAFF
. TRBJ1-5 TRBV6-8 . TGTGCCAGCAGTCCTCTGGGGCCGGTGACCCAGCATTTT CASSPLGPVTQHF
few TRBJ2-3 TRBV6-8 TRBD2 TGTGCCAGCAGTTACTGGGGACTAGCGGGACTCACAGATACGCAGTATTTT CASSYWGLAGLTDTQYF
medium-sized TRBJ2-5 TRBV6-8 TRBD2 TGTGCCAGCAGTTCCCCTAGCGGGGGGGCCGACTTC CASSSPSGGADF
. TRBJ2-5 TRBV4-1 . TGCGCCAGCAGCCAAGAGGCGGGAGAGACCCAGTACTTC CASSQEAGETQYF
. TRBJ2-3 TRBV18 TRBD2 TGTGCCAGCTCACCAGAAACTAGCGGGACCAACACAGATACGCAGTATTTT CASSPETSGTNTDTQYF
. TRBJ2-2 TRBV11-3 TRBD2 TGTGCCAGCAGCCAGACTAGCGGGGGGACGAACACCGGGGAGCTGTTTTTT CASSQTSGGTNTGELFF
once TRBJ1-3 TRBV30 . TGTGCCTGGAGCCCGACCGTTGGAAACACCATATATTTT CAWSPTVGNTIYF
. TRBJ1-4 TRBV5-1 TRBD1 TGCGCCAGCAGCCCGCGGACAGGGGGCTATGAAAAACTGTTTTTT CASSPRTGGYEKLFF
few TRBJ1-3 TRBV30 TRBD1 TGTGCCTGGAGTGGGACAGGTATCGGTTCTGGAAACACCATATATTTT CAWSGTGIGSGNTIYF
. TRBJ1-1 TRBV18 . TGTGCCAGCTCACCACCATCAGGGGCAGGTACTGAAGCTTTCTTT CASSPPSGAGTEAFF
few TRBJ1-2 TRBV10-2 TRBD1 TGCGCCAGCAGTCGCGACAGGGGGTCTAACTATGGCTACACCTTC CASSRDRGSNYGYTF
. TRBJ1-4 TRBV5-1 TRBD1 TGCGCCAGCAGCTCACAGGGGGCTAATGAAAAACTGTTTTTT CASSSQGANEKLFF
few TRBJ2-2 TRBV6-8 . TGTGCCAGCACCTACAGGGTGAGGGCCGGGGAGCTGTTTTTT CASTYRVRAGELFF
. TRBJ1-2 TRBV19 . TGTGCCAGTAAGTGGGGGGTGCAGTCAGCTAACTATGGCTACACCTTC CASKWGVQSANYGYTF
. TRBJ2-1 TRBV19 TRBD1 TGTGCCAGTAGTAGGAGAGGGGGACAGGTGAACCACAATGAGCAGTTCTTC CASSRRGGQVNHNEQFF
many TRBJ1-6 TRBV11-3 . TGTGCCAGCAGCGTGGCAGGGAGCTCCTATAATTCACCCCTCCACTTT CASSVAGSSYNSPLHF
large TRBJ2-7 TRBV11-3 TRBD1 TGTGCCAGCAGCTTCAGGGGACAGGGGAATTACGAGCAGTACTTC CASSFRGQGNYEQYF
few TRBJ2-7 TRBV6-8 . TGTGCCAGCAGTTGGGGGACGGGCGAGCAGTACTTC CASSWGTGEQYF
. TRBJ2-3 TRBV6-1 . TGTGCCAGCAGTGAAGCGAAGGGGGGGTTCACAGATACGCAGTATTTT CASSEAKGGFTDTQYF
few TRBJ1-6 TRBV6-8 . TGTGCCAGCAGTTACCCCTATTCACCCCTCCACTTT CASSYPYSPLHF
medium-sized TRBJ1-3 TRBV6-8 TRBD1 TGTGCCAGCCTCAGGGGGCAGTCTGGAAACACCATATATTTT CASLRGQSGNTIYF
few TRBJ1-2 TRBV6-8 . TGTGCCAGCAGTTACTCGCAACGTGGGGGCTATGGCTACACCTTC CASSYSQRGGYGYTF
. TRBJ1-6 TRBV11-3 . TGTGCCAGCAGCTTATCATCCATGGATTCACCCCTCCACTTT CASSLSSMDSPLHF
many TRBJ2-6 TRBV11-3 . TGTGCCAGCAGCTTAGTGGGGGGAGCTGGGGCCAACGTCCTGACTTTC CASSLVGGAGANVLTF
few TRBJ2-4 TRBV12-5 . TGTGCCAGCGGGACAGTAAAAAACATTCAGTACTTC CASGTVKNIQYF
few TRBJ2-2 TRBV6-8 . TGTGCCAGCAGTACCCTCAGCCCACAGACCACCGGGGAGCTGTTTTTT CASSTLSPQTTGELFF
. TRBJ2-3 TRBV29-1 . TGCAGCGTTGACAACGGGGTCAGCACAGATACGCAGTATTTT CSVDNGVSTDTQYF
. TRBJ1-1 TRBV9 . TGTGCCAGCACCGTAGAGCGGAACACTGAAGCTTTCTTT CASTVERNTEAFF
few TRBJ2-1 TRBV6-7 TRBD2 TGTGCCAGCTCTAGCGGGGGCCTGCAGTTCTTC CASSSGGLQFF
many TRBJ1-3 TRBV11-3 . TGTGCCAGCAGCTTACTATTTACCGGAAACACCATATATTTT CASSLLFTGNTIYF
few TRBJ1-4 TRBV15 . TGTGCCACCAGCGTAGGTGGCGTAGATGAAAAACTGTTTTTT CATSVGGVDEKLFF